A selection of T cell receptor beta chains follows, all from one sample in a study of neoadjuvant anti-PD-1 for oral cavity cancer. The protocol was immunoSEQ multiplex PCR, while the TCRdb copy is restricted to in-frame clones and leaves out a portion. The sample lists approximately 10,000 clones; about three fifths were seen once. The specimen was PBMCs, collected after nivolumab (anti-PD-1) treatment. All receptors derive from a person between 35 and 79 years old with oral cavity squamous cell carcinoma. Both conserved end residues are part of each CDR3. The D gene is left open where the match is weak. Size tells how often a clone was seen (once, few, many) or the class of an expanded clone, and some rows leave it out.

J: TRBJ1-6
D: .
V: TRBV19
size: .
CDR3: CASSPKGPGLGSPLHF
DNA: TGTGCCAGTAGTCCCAAAGGCCCAGGGTTGGGATCACCCCTCCACTTT

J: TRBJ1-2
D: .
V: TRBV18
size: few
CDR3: CASSPQGPNGYTF
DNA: TGTGCCAGCTCACCGCAGGGGCCGAATGGCTACACCTTC

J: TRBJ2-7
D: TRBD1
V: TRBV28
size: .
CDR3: CASNPKTGSSYEQYF
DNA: TGTGCCAGCAACCCTAAGACAGGGAGCTCCTACGAGCAGTACTTC

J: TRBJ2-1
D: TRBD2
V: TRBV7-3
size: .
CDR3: CASSRTSGSLSKGNEQFF
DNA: TGTGCCAGCAGCCGGACTAGCGGGAGTCTGTCGAAAGGAAATGAGCAGTTCTTC

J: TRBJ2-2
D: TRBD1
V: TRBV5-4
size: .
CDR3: CASSRDRTYTGELFF
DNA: TGTGCCAGCAGCAGGGACAGGACCTACACCGGGGAGCTGTTTTTT

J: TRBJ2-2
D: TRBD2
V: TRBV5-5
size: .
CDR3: CASSLAGGYTGELFF
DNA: TGTGCCAGCAGCTTGGCGGGGGGGTACACCGGGGAGCTGTTTTTT

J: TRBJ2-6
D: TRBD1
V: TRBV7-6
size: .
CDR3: CASSGPGQRLGANVPTF
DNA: TGTGCCAGCAGCGGTCCGGGACAGAGATTAGGGGCCAACGTCCCGACTTTC

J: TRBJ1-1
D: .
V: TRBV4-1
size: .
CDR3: CASSRGEQGGTEAFF
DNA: TGCGCCAGCAGCCGGGGGGAACAAGGCGGGACTGAAGCTTTCTTT

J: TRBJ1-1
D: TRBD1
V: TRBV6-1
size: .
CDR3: CAITGTGNAGTEAFF
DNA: TGTGCCATCACCGGGACAGGGAACGCGGGCACTGAAGCTTTCTTT

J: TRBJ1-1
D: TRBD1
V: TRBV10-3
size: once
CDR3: CAISDPGTANTEAFF
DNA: TGTGCCATCAGTGACCCCGGGACAGCCAACACTGAAGCTTTCTTT

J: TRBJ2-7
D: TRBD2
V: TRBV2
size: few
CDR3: CASRVSGGAYEQYF
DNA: TGTGCCAGCAGAGTAAGCGGGGGGGCCTACGAGCAGTACTTC

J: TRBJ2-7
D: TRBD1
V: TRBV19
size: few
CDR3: CASMGQGEREQYF
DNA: TGTGCCAGTATGGGACAGGGGGAGAGGGAGCAGTACTTC

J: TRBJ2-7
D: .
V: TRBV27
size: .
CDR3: CASSLLLHQGGQLYEQYF
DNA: TGTGCCAGCAGTCTTCTTCTTCACCAGGGGGGGCAACTCTACGAGCAGTACTTC

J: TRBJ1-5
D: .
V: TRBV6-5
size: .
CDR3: CASKYGHSGSQPQHF
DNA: TGTGCCAGCAAATACGGACACTCAGGGAGCCAGCCCCAGCATTTT

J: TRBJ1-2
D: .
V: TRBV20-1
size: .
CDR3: CSAGTVGYTF
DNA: TGCAGTGCGGGAACGGTTGGCTACACCTTC

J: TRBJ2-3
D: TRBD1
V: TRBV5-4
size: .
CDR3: CASSSWTGFSSTDTQYF
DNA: TGTGCCAGCAGCTCCTGGACAGGTTTTTCTAGCACAGATACGCAGTATTTT

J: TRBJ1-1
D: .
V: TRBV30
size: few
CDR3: CAWSVGNTEAFF
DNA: TGTGCCTGGAGTGTGGGGAACACTGAAGCTTTCTTT

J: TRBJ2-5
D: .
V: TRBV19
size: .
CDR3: CASSPRTRNQETQYF
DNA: TGTGCCAGCAGCCCCCGAACCCGAAATCAAGAGACCCAGTACTTC

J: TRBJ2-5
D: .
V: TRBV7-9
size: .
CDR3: CASSSGVGTQYF
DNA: TGTGCCAGCAGCTCGGGGGTCGGGACCCAGTACTTC

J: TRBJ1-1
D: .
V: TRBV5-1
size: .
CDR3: CASSPQTKAQKAFF
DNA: TGCGCCAGCAGTCCTCAGACTAAAGCCCAAAAGGCTTTCTTT

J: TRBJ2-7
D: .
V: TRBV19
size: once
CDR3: CASSRDASSYEQYF
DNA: TGTGCCAGTAGCCGGGACGCTAGCTCCTACGAGCAGTACTTC

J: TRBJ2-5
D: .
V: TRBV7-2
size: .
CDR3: CASGAGGSGETQYF
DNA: TGTGCCAGCGGGGCAGGGGGTAGCGGGGAGACCCAGTACTTC